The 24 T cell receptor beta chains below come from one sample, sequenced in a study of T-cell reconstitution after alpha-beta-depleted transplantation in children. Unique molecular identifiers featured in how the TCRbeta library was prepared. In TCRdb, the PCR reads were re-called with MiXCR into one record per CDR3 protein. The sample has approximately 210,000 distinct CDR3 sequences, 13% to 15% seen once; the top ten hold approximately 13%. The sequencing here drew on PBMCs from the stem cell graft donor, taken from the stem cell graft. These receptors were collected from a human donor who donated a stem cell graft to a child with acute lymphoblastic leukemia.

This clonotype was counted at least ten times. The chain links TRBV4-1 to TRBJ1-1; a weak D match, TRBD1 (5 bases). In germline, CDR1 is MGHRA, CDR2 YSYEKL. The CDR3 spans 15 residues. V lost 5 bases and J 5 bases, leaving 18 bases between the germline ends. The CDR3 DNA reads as TGCGCCAGCAGCGACCAGGGCGGTTTGGGAACTGAAGCTTTCTTT. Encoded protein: CASSDQGGLGTEAFF.

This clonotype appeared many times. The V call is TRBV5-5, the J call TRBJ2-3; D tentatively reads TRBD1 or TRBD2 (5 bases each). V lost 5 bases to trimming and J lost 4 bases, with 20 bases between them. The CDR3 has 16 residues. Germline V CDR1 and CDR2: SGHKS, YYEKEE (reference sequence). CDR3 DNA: TGTGCCAGCAGAAGGGCCGGGGCGGACGAGGCAGATACGCAGTATTTT. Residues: CASRRAGADEADTQYF.

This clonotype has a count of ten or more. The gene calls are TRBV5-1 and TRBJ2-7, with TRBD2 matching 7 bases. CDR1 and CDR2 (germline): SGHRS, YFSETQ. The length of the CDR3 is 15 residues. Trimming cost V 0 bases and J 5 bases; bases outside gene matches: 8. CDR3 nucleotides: TGCGCCAGCAGCTTGGCCGCGGGAGTGTTAAACGAGCAGTACTTC. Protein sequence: CASSLAAGVLNEQYF.

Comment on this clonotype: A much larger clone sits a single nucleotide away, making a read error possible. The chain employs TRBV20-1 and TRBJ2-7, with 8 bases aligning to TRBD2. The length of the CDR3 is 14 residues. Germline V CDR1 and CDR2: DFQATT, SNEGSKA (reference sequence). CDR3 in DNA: TGCAGTGCTAGATCTCCTAGCGGGCCGTACGAGCATTACTTC. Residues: CSARSPSGPYEHYF.

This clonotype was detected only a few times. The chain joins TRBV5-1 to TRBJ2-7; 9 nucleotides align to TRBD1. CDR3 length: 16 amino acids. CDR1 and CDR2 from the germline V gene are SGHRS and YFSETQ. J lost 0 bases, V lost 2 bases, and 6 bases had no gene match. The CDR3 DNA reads TGCGCCAGCAGCTTTTTCCCGGGACAGGGCTCCTACGAGCAGTACTTC. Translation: CASSFFPGQGSYEQYF.

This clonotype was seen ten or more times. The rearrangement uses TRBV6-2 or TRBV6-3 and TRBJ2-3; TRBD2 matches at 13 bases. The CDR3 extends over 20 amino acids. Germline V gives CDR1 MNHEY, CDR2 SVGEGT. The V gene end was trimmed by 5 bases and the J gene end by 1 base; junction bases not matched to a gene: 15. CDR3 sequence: CASSTGTSGDSTGGTDTQYF. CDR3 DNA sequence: TGTGCCAGCAGTACGGGGACTAGCGGGGACTCGACAGGGGGCACAGATACGCAGTATTTT.

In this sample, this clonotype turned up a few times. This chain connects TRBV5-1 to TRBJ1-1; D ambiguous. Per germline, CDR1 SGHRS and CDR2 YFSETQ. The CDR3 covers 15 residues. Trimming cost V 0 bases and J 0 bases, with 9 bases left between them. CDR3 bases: TGCGCCAGCAGCTTGGGATGGCGGCTGAACACTGAAGCTTTCTTT. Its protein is CASSLGWRLNTEAFF.

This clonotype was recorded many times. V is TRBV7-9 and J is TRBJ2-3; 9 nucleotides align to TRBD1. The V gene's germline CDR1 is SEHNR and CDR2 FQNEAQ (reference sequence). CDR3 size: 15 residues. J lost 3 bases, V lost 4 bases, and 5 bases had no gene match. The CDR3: CASSSRDRETDTQYF. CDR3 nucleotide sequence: TGTGCCAGCAGCTCCCGGGACAGGGAAACAGATACGCAGTATTTT.

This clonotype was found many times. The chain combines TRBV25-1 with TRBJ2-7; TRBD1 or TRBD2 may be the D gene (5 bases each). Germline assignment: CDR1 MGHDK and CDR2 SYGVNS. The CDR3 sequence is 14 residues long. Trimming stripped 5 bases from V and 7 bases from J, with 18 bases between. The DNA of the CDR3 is TGTGCCAGCAGTAAACCGGGACCCGAGAGAGAGCAGTACTTC. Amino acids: CASSKPGPEREQYF.

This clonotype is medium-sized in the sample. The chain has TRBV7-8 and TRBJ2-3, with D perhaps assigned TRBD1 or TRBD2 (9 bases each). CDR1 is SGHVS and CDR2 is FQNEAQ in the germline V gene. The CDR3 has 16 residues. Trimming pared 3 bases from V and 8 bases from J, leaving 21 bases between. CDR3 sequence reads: CASSFPGSGGQGTQYF. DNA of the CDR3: TGTGCCAGCAGCTTCCCGGGTAGCGGGGGACAGGGTACGCAGTATTTT.

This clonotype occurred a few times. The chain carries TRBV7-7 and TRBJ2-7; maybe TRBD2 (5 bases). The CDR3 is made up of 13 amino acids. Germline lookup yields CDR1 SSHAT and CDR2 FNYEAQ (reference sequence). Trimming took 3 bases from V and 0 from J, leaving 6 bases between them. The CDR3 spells CASSLRASYEQYF. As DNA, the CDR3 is TGTGCCAGCAGCTTGCGGGCCTCCTACGAGCAGTACTTC.

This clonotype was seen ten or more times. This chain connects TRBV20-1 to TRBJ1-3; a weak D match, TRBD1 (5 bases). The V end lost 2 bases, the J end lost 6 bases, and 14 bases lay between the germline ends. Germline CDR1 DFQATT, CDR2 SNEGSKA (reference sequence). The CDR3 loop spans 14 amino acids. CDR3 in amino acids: CSARPAGLENTIYF. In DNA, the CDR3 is TGCAGTGCTAGACCAGCAGGGTTAGAAAACACCATATATTTT.

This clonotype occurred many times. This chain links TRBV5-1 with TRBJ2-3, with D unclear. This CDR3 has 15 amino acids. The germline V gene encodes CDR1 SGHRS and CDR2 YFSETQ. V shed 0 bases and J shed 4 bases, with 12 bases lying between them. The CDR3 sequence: CASSLDSPGSDTQYF. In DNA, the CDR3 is TGCGCCAGCAGCTTGGATTCCCCTGGCTCAGATACGCAGTATTTT.

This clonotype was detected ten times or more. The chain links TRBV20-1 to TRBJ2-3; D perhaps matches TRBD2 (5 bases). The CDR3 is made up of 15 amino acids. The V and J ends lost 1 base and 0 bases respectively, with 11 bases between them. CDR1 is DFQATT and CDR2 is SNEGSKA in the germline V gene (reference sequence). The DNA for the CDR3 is TGCAGTGCTAGAGCGGGAACTAGAAGCACAGATACGCAGTATTTT. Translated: CSARAGTRSTDTQYF.

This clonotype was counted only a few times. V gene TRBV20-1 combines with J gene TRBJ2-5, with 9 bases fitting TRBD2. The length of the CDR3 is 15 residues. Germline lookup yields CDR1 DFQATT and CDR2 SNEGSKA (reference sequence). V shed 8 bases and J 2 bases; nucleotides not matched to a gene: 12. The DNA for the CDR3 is TGCAGTCCCCGGACGGACGCGGGAGGGCAAGAGACCCAGTACTTC. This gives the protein CSPRTDAGGQETQYF.

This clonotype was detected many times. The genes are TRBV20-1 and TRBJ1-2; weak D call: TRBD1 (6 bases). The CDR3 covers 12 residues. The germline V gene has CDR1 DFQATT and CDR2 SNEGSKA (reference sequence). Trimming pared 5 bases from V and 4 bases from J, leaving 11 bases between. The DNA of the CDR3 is TGCAGTGCTTCCGGGACAAGCTATGGCTACACCTTC. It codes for CSASGTSYGYTF.

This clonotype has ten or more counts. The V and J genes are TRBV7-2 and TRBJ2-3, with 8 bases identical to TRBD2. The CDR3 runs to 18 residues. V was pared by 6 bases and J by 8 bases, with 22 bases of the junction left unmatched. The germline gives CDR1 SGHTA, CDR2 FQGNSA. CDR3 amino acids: CASRPPGLVQHVGGTQYF. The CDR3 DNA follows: TGTGCCAGCAGACCTCCGGGACTAGTTCAGCACGTCGGTGGTACGCAGTATTTT. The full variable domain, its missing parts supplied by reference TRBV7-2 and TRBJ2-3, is GAGVSQSPSNKVTEKGKDVELRCDPISGHTALYWYRQSLGQGLEFLIYFQGNSAPDKSGLPSDRFSAERTGGSVSTLTIQRTQQEDSAVYLCASRPPGLVQHVGGTQYFGPGTRLTVL.

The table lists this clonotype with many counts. CDR3 sequence: CASSYSGPQGIYNEQFF. The CDR3 DNA sequence: TGTGCCAGCAGTTACTCGGGTCCACAGGGAATATACAATGAGCAGTTCTTC. This chain joins TRBV6-2 or TRBV6-3 and TRBJ2-1, with D maybe TRBD1 (6 bases). This CDR3 spans 17 amino acids. The V gene lost 0 bases and the J gene lost 4 bases, with 16 bases spanning the gap. Germline loops: CDR1 MNHEY, CDR2 SVGEGT.

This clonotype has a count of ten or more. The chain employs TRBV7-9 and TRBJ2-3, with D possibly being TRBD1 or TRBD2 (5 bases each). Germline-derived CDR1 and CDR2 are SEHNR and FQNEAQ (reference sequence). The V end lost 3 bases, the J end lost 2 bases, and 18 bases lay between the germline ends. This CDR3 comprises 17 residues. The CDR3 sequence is CASSFVILGVTTDTQYF. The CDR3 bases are TGTGCCAGCAGCTTCGTAATACTGGGGGTGACCACAGATACGCAGTATTTT.

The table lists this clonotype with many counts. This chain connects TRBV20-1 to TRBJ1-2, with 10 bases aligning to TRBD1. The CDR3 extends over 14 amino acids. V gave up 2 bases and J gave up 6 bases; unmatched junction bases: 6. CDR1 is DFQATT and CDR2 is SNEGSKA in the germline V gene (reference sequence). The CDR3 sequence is CSARLRQGADGYTF. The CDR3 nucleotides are TGCAGTGCTAGACTCCGACAGGGGGCGGATGGCTACACCTTC.

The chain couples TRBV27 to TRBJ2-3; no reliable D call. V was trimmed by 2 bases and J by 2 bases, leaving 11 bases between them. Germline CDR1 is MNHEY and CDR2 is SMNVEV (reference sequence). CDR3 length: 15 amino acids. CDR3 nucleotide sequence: TGTGCCAGCAGTTTAGCCCTCCAATCCACAGATACGCAGTATTTT. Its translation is CASSLALQSTDTQYF.

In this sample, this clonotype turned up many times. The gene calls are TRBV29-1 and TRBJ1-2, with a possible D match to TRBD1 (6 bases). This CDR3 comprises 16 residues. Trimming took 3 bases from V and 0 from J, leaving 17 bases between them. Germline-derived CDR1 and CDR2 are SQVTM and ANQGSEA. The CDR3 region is CSVEPQGSLANYGYTF. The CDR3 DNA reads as TGCAGCGTTGAGCCACAGGGTAGCCTAGCTAACTATGGCTACACCTTC. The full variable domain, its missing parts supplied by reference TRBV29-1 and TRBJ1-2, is SAVISQKPSRDICQRGTSLTIQCQVDSQVTMMFWYRQQPGQSLTLIATANQGSEATYESGFVIDKFPISRPNLTFSTLTVSNMSPEDSSIYLCSVEPQGSLANYGYTFGSGTRLTVV.

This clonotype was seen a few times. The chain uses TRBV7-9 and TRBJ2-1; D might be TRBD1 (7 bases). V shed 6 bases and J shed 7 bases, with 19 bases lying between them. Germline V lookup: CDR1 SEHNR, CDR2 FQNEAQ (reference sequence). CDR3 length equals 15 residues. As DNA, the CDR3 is TGTGCCAGCAGTCCTCAGGGGGGCCCCTTAAATGAGCAGTTCTTC. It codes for CASSPQGGPLNEQFF.

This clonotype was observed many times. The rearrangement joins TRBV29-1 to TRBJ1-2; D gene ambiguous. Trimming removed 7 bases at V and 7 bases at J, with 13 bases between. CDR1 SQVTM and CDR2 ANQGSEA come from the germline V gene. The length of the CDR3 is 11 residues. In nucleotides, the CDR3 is TGCAGCGCAGCCCCGAGGATTGGCTACACCTTC. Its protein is CSAAPRIGYTF.